The 27 T cell receptor beta chains given below trace back to one sample, sequenced in a study of shared clonotypes between healthy human individuals. TCRdb keeps only in-frame clones here, not all; method: immunoSEQ multiplex PCR. Of about 980,000 clones in the sample, less than 85% were seen once. The specimen sequenced was memory CD4+ T cells sorted from blood. Regarding subset: CD45RA-negative fraction. Receptors originate from a young man in good health.

This clone showed up just a few times. Other DNA sequences from this sample encode an identical CDR3 as well. The rearrangement joins TRBV18 to TRBJ2-7; D perhaps matches TRBD1 (7 bases). Trimming removed 0 bases from V and 4 bases from J, with 10 bases in between. Germline lookup yields CDR1 KGHSH and CDR2 LQKENI. This CDR3 has 14 residues. Written as DNA, the CDR3 is TGTGCCAGCTCACCACCTGCAGGGGGGTACGAGCAGTACTTC. Protein sequence: CASSPPAGGYEQYF.

V and J are TRBV5-4 and TRBJ2-5; 7 bases map to TRBD1. Germline V gene data show CDR1 as SGHNT and CDR2 as YYREEE (reference sequence). With V trimmed by 3 bases and J by 5 bases, 7 bases remained unmatched. The CDR3 covers 14 residues. CDR3 region: CASSSQGVMETQYF. CDR3 in DNA: TGTGCCAGCAGCTCTCAGGGGGTCATGGAGACCCAGTACTTC.

The gene calls are TRBV7-2 and TRBJ2-1, with D hard to call. V was trimmed by 5 bases and J by 8 bases, leaving 7 bases between them. Per the germline V gene, CDR1 is SGHTA and CDR2 is FQGNSA. The CDR3 loop spans 11 amino acids. CDR3 residues: CASSEADEQFF. CDR3 nucleotides: TGTGCCAGCAGCGAAGCCGATGAGCAGTTCTTC.

This clone was seen only a few times. The rearrangement joins TRBV28 to TRBJ2-6, with D perhaps assigned TRBD1 or TRBD2 (6 bases each). V was trimmed by 7 bases and J by 0 bases, leaving 13 bases between them. CDR1 is MDHEN, CDR2 SYDVKM, per germline. This CDR3 region has 16 residues. CDR3 bases: TGTGCCAGCAAGGGGGGCGGCAACTCTGGGGCCAACGTCCTGACTTTC. Protein product: CASKGGGNSGANVLTF.

The rearrangement joins TRBV10-3 to TRBJ2-3, with 12 bases matching TRBD2. The V segment lost 10 bases and the J segment 10 bases; nucleotides outside the gene matches: 15. Germline-derived CDR1 and CDR2 are ENHRY and SYGVKD. The CDR3 totals 15 residues. The CDR3 protein is CATLPSGRAVHSQYF. The DNA for the CDR3 is TGTGCCACCCTTCCTAGCGGGAGGGCCGTCCATTCGCAGTATTTT.

With respect to this clone: This could be a read error, since a much larger clone is one nucleotide away. At the DNA level, this CDR3 is encoded by other sequences in the same sample as well. This chain joins TRBV5-1 and TRBJ2-5; the match to TRBD2 covers 14 bases. V dropped 4 bases and J dropped 2; count of bases not matched to a gene: 4. CDR3 length: 16 amino acids. Germline lookup yields CDR1 SGHRS and CDR2 YFSETQ. The CDR3 spells CASSPGLAGGQETQYF. The CDR3 DNA reads TGCGCCAGCAGCCCCGGACTAGCGGGAGGACAAGAGACCCAGTACTTC.

V and J are TRBV30 and TRBJ2-3; a possible D gene is TRBD1 (6 bases). Trimming removed 5 bases at V and 7 bases at J, with 13 bases between. The CDR3 is 12 residues long. Germline V gives CDR1 GTSNPN, CDR2 SVGIG (reference sequence). CDR3 protein: CAWARTGNTQYF. CDR3 in DNA: TGTGCCTGGGCCCGCACAGGGAATACGCAGTATTTT.

The gene calls are TRBV10-2 and TRBJ2-2; no clear D. CDR1 is WSHSY, CDR2 SAAADI, per germline. The V and J ends lost 4 bases and 4 bases respectively, with 10 bases between them. This CDR3 contains 14 residues. The chain's CDR3 is CASSVLGSTGELFF. The CDR3 coding sequence is TGCGCCAGCAGTGTATTGGGGTCCACCGGGGAGCTGTTTTTT.

The genes are TRBV5-1 and TRBJ2-7; D is uncertain. The CDR3 consists of 17 residues. V was pared by 5 bases and J by 3 bases, with 24 bases between. The germline gives CDR1 SGHRS, CDR2 YFSETQ. CDR3 residues: CASRLTPPASALYEQYF. The CDR3 nucleotides read TGCGCCAGCAGACTTACTCCCCCAGCGTCCGCCCTCTACGAGCAGTACTTC.

The chain employs TRBV6-1 and TRBJ1-3; D is unresolved. V was pared by 2 bases and J by 0 bases, with 20 bases between. CDR3 length: 19 amino acids. CDR1 and CDR2 from the germline V gene are MNHNS and SASEGT. CDR3 DNA sequence: TGTGCCAGCAGTGAATTGGTCGTTGGACGGTCGAGCTCTGGAAACACCATATATTTT. Translation: CASSELVVGRSSSGNTIYF.

The V and J genes are TRBV11-2 and TRBJ2-1; D not certain. Germline V gene data show CDR1 as SGHAT and CDR2 as FQNNGV. The CDR3 runs 14 residues. Trimming took off 3 bases at V and 1 base at J, with 7 bases between the two ends. The chain's CDR3 is CASSFGLSYNEQFF. CDR3 in DNA: TGTGCCAGCAGCTTTGGTCTGTCCTACAATGAGCAGTTCTTC. Complete variable domain (other parts from reference TRBV11-2 and TRBJ2-1): EAGVAQSPRYKIIEKRQSVAFWCNPISGHATLYWYQQILGQGPKLLIQFQNNGVVDDSQLPKDRFSAERLKGVDSTLKIQPAKLEDSAVYLCASSFGLSYNEQFFGPGTRLTVL.

As concerns this clone: A much larger clonotype is one base distant, so this may be a read error. The rearrangement joins TRBV2 to TRBJ1-5; unclear D gene. CDR1 and CDR2 (germline): SNHLY, FYNNEI. This CDR3 has 13 residues. The V end was cut by 6 bases, the J end by 0 bases, with 6 bases between. The CDR3 region is CASSVDSNQPQHF. For the CDR3, the DNA is TGTGCCAGCAGCGTAGATAGCAATCAGCCCCAGCATTTT.

This clone has only a few counts. This rearrangement joins TRBV30 to TRBJ1-4; the match to TRBD1 covers 7 bases. The germline CDR1 and CDR2 sequences are GTSNPN and SVGIG (reference sequence). Germline trimming cut 1 base from V and 7 bases from J; bases unmatched to any gene: 6. The CDR3 sequence is 14 residues long. Written as DNA, the CDR3 is TGTGCCTGGAGTGAAAACAGGGGAGGTGAAAAACTGTTTTTT. Its protein product is CAWSENRGGEKLFF.

For this clone: Other nucleotide sequences in the sample specify the same CDR3. The chain carries TRBV30 and TRBJ2-3; D tentatively fits TRBD1 or TRBD2 (5 bases each). CDR1 GTSNPN and CDR2 SVGIG come from the germline V gene (reference sequence). The V and J ends lost 1 base and 3 bases respectively, with 8 bases between them. The CDR3 loop spans 13 amino acids. CDR3 residues: CAWSGGFTDTQYF. The CDR3 bases are TGTGCCTGGAGTGGGGGGTTTACAGATACGCAGTATTTT.

The rearrangement links TRBV5-8 to TRBJ1-1, with D perhaps TRBD1 (5 bases). V was pared by 4 bases and J by 1 base, with 17 bases between. From germline, CDR1 is SGHTS and CDR2 YDEGEE. CDR3 length: 16 residues. The CDR3 DNA reads TGTGCCAGCAGCGGGACTTGGGCTGGGCGGAACACTGAAGCTTTCTTT. Translating gives CASSGTWAGRNTEAFF.

This chain links TRBV9 with TRBJ1-1; TRBD1 matches at 9 bases. V shed 3 bases and J 5 bases; nucleotides not matched to a gene: 8. The CDR3 is made up of 15 amino acids. Germline lookup yields CDR1 SGDLS and CDR2 YYNGEE. CDR3 loop: CASSGKRTGETEAFF. CDR3 bases: TGTGCCAGCAGCGGTAAGCGGACAGGGGAAACTGAAGCTTTCTTT.

The gene calls are TRBV5-6 and TRBJ1-1; 9 positions match TRBD1. Per germline, CDR1 SGHDT and CDR2 YYEEEE. J gave up 1 base and V 6 bases, and 10 bases lay outside the gene matches. The CDR3 is 16 amino acids. The DNA for the CDR3 is TGTGCCAGCATCCGCCGGGGGACAGGGCCGAACACTGAAGCTTTCTTT. Its translation: CASIRRGTGPNTEAFF.

V and J are TRBV5-1 and TRBJ2-5; 8 nucleotides align to TRBD1. J lost 1 base, V lost 0 bases, and 2 bases had no gene match. CDR3 length: 15 amino acids. CDR1 and CDR2 (germline): SGHRS, YFSETQ. This CDR3 reads CASSLEGQVQETQYF. DNA of the CDR3: TGCGCCAGCAGCTTGGAGGGACAGGTCCAAGAGACCCAGTACTTC.

This clone has a single count. The V and J genes are TRBV5-3 and TRBJ2-7; D is unresolved. TRBV5-3 is known as an ORF, though its function is uncertain. Trimming removed 5 bases at V and 3 bases at J, with 27 bases between. CDR3 length: 18 residues. The CDR3 here is CARRVLPNPGPRNYEQYF. The CDR3 region has the DNA TGTGCCAGAAGGGTCCTGCCTAACCCCGGGCCGAGAAACTACGAGCAGTACTTC.

The chain carries TRBV11-2 and TRBJ1-2, with a possible D match to TRBD1 (5 bases). The CDR3 length is 12 residues. Trimming cost V 6 bases and J 8 bases, with 13 bases left between them. Germline V lookup: CDR1 SGHAT, CDR2 FQNNGV. The CDR3 nucleotides are TGTGCCAGCAGACAGTCGGAGGGGGGCTACACCTTC. It specifies CASRQSEGGYTF.

This chain uses TRBV6-1 with TRBJ1-1, with TRBD1 matching over 8 bases. After removal of 9 bases from V and 7 bases from J, the junction contained 13 bases not matched to a gene. This CDR3 spans 14 amino acids. CDR1 and CDR2 from the germline V gene are MNHNS and SASEGT. CDR3 DNA: TGTGCCAGTAAACTGTCCAGGGGGCAGAGTGAAGCTTTCTTT. Translating it yields CASKLSRGQSEAFF.

The chain uses TRBV7-9 and TRBJ2-5; 9 bases agree with TRBD1. Per germline, CDR1 SEHNR and CDR2 FQNEAQ (reference sequence). This CDR3 has 15 amino acids. V dropped 4 bases and J dropped 4; count of bases not matched to a gene: 7. The CDR3 sequence: CASSSGQGRGETQYF. The DNA of the CDR3 is TGTGCCAGCAGCTCGGGACAGGGTAGGGGAGAGACCCAGTACTTC.

The chain employs TRBV7-9 and TRBJ1-5; D not resolved. CDR3 length equals 13 residues. The V end lost 3 bases, the J end lost 6 bases, and 9 bases lay between the germline ends. Germline lookup yields CDR1 SEHNR and CDR2 FQNEAQ (reference sequence). The chain's CDR3 is CASSFSVGQPQHF. DNA for the CDR3: TGTGCCAGCAGCTTTAGTGTTGGTCAGCCCCAGCATTTT.

This clone was picked up a small number of times. The rearrangement uses TRBV5-1 and TRBJ2-2; 7 bases fit TRBD1. The V gene's germline CDR1 is SGHRS and CDR2 YFSETQ. V lost 4 bases to trimming and J lost 0 bases; unmatched junction nucleotides: 3. This CDR3 contains 15 residues. The CDR3 DNA is TGCGCCAGCAGCATCGGGACAGCGAACACCGGGGAGCTGTTTTTT. Protein product: CASSIGTANTGELFF. The variable domain in full, with the rest retrieved from reference TRBV5-1 and TRBJ2-2, is KAGVTQTPRYLIKTRGQQVTLSCSPISGHRSVSWYQQTPGQGLQFLFEYFSETQRNKGNFPGRFSGRQFSNSRSEMNVSTLELGDSALYLCASSIGTANTGELFFGEGSRLTVL.

This chain connects TRBV7-8 to TRBJ1-5; D is unclear. Per the germline V gene, CDR1 is SGHVS and CDR2 is FQNEAQ. The V gene lost 0 bases and the J gene lost 2 bases, with 14 bases spanning the gap. The CDR3 contains 17 residues. Written as DNA, the CDR3 is TGTGCCAGCAGCTTAGCGGGATTCAACAATCGCAATCAGCCCCAGCATTTT. Translation: CASSLAGFNNRNQPQHF. Based on the CDR3 plus reference TRBV7-8 and TRBJ1-5, the full variable domain is GAGVSQSPRYKVAKRGQDVALRCDPISGHVSLFWYQQALGQGPEFLTYFQNEAQLDKSGLPSDRFFAERPEGSVSTLKIQRTQQEDSAVYLCASSLAGFNNRNQPQHFGDGTRLSIL.

This clone was detected a few times. This chain uses TRBV10-1 with TRBJ1-6; D possibly corresponds to TRBD1 (5 bases). This CDR3 is built from 13 residues. The germline gives CDR1 WNHNN, CDR2 SYGVQD (reference sequence). V lost 5 bases, J lost 7 bases, and 9 bases lay in between. CDR3 in DNA: TGCGCCAGCAGTTCCCAGGGAAATTCACCCCTCCACTTT. Its protein product is CASSSQGNSPLHF.

This rearrangement joins TRBV28 to TRBJ2-5; D call uncertain. The J call is uncertain, as TRBJ2-7 better fits the DNA end. CDR3 length equals 14 residues. The germline gives CDR1 MDHEN, CDR2 SYDVKM. Here the CDR3 DNA reads TGTGCCAGCAGCGGCCAAGGGCCCCCCTACGAGCAGTACTTC. It codes for CASSGQGPPYEQYF.